This T cell receptor (beta chain) was profiled in a study of shared clonotypes between healthy human individuals. Study results and limitations: Relative to their counterparts shared across all four donors, non-shared clonotypes exhibited diminished generation probabilities. On the whole, naive subsets had larger estimated richness than memory subsets had.

A CD45RA+ naive subset and a CD45RA-negative memory subset were split from CD4+ cells. Assay execution proceeded at the deep level. Using immunoSEQ multiplex PCR, the repertoire was profiled, and TCRdb retains in-frame clones only, with some absent. The sample includes about 660,000 clones, under 80% of them seen just once. Points on this clone: The antigen remains unidentified.

Sequenced: memory CD4+ T cells sorted from blood. The subset is: CD45RA-negative fraction. This clonotype originated in a woman aged 25 to 39 in good health.

The CDR3 DNA reads as TGTGCCAGCAGCCAAACCAGCGGGAGTCAGGCCGGGGAGCTGTTTTTT. This encodes CASSQTSGSQAGELFF. The V gene is TRBV4-2, the J gene TRBJ2-2; 8 nucleotides match TRBD2. The CDR3 runs to 16 residues. J gave up 6 bases and V 2 bases, and 8 bases lay outside the gene matches. From germline, CDR1 is LGHNA and CDR2 YNFKEQ.